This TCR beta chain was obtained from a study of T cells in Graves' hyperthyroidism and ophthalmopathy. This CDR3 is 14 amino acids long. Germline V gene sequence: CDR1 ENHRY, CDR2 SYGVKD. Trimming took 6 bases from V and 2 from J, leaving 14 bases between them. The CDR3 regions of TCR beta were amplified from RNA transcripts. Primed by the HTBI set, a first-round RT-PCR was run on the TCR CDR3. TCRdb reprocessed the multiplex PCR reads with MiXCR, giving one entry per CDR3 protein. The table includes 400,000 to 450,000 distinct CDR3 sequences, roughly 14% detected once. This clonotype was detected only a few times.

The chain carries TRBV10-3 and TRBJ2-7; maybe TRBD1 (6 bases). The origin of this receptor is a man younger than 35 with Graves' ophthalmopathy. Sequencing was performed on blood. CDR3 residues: CAIRPRDKPYEQYF. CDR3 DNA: TGTGCCATCAGACCTAGGGACAAACCCTACGAGCAGTACTTC.